This section outlines one T cell receptor (beta chain) sequence together with its context. Its antigen is not identified. From germline, CDR1 is MNHEY and CDR2 SVGAGI. This CDR3 contains 17 residues. The sample is drawn from a study of T cells expressing NK-cell markers. Background on the study: Seven HCMV-seropositive donors and one seronegative donor made up the eight sequenced donors. Study-level points and caveats: Of CD8+ T cells, roughly 1.0-7.0% belonged to dominant NKG2C+ clonotypes in 5 to 7 donors. The CD3+CD56-NKG2C+ fraction was also led by these clonotypes in a few donors. Uncertainty persisted over the HCMV specificity of expanded NKG2C+ T cell clones.

TCRdb processed the 5' RACE reads again and assigns one entry to each CDR3 protein, with no DNA. The listing contains over 120,000 distinct CDR3 sequences. The chain uses TRBV6-5 and TRBJ2-7; checking the TCRdb D call of TRBD1 is not possible without DNA. Material: blood T cells: a sorted CD56 or NKG2C T cell subset, CD4+ or CD8+ T cells, or bulk PBMC T cells (not recorded which). This sequence was found in a man aged 18 to 30 in good health. The CDR3 sequence: CASSYEEGTGVPYEQYF.